This T cell receptor beta chain is from a study of T-cell memory formation after mild COVID-19. About the study: TCR clustering was largely donor specific. General observations from the study: Contracting clones, day 15 to 85, had balanced CD4/CD8, and later expanders favored CD4+. Those CD4+ clones that contracted were mainly in CM and EM (CD8+ ones in EMRA).

V lost 6 bases and J lost 6, with 20 bases in between. The CDR3 consists of 15 residues. As concerns this clonotype: Its antigen is not identified.

Constant-segment primers were used for 5'RACE, and the resulting TCR alpha and TCR beta cDNA libraries carried sample barcodes and UMIs. From the 5' RACE reads, TCRdb called clonotypes with MiXCR, one entry per CDR3 protein. Of under 450,000 distinct CDR3 sequences in the sample, 14% are singletons; the top ten hold roughly 22%. Sequenced material: PBMCs or a T cell subset sorted from them (not recorded which). This receptor was taken from a man aged 18 to 29 who had mild COVID-19 (a few samples of this study predate the infection). Cell type and time point are not known. The V and J genes are TRBV12-3 or TRBV12-4 and TRBJ2-5, with TRBD1 as a possible D gene (5 bases). The CDR3 DNA follows: TGTGCCAGCAGCCCCACGGTCGACAGTGGGAAGACCCAGTACTTC. It specifies CASSPTVDSGKTQYF.